These 32 T cell receptor beta chains share one sample of origin, sequenced in a study of early stage breast cancer tumors. The repertoire was sequenced with immunoSEQ multiplex PCR; TCRdb's copy has only in-frame clones and lacks some. In the table there are several thousand clones, 65% to 80% of which are singletons. Sequenced: breast tumor tissue. Receptors originate from a person aged 60 to 70 with breast cancer.

CDR3 in DNA: TGCGCCAGCAGCCAAGAGCCCACCCCCTCGGAGACCCAGTACTTC. Translated: CASSQEPTPSETQYF. J is TRBJ2-5 and V is TRBV4-1; D is undetermined. Germline values: CDR1 MGHRA, CDR2 YSYEKL. V lost 0 bases, J lost 5 bases, and 13 bases lay in between. The CDR3 runs 15 residues.

This clone showed up just once. The genes are TRBV5-6 and TRBJ1-3; no reliable D call. Germline V gene data show CDR1 as SGHDT and CDR2 as YYEEEE. V lost 1 base and J lost 8, with 10 bases in between. This CDR3 region has 13 residues. This CDR3 is CASSLYEEDTIYF. The CDR3 region has the DNA TGTGCCAGCAGCTTGTATGAAGAAGACACCATATATTTT.

The CDR3 protein is CASSESTNTGELFF. The CDR3 nucleotides read TGTGCCAGCAGTGAATCCACGAACACCGGGGAGCTGTTTTTT. V and J are TRBV6-1 and TRBJ2-2; D gene unclear. Germline loops: CDR1 MNHNS, CDR2 SASEGT. The CDR3 sequence is 14 residues long. Trimming removed 2 bases from V and 0 bases from J, with 4 bases in between.

V and J are TRBV9 and TRBJ2-5; 12 nucleotides match TRBD2. CDR1 and CDR2 (germline): SGDLS, YYNGEE. The ends lost 3 bases at V and 3 bases at J; junction bases unmatched: 3. This CDR3 comprises 15 residues. The CDR3 bases are TGTGCCAGCAGCGACCGACTAGCGGGAGAAGAGACCCAGTACTTC. Protein product: CASSDRLAGEETQYF.

The chain employs TRBV4-1 and TRBJ1-2; maybe TRBD1 (6 bases). Germline-derived CDR1 and CDR2 are MGHRA and YSYEKL. Trimming took 2 bases from V and 3 from J, leaving 16 bases between them. The CDR3 consists of 16 residues. Written as DNA, the CDR3 is TGCGCCAGCAGCCAACTTGGGGGGGCCGAGTACTATGGCTACACCTTC. Translated: CASSQLGGAEYYGYTF.

This chain links TRBV2 with TRBJ1-1, with 8 bases lining up with TRBD1. The V gene's germline CDR1 is SNHLY and CDR2 FYNNEI. The CDR3 consists of 14 residues. After removal of 3 bases from V and 3 bases from J, the junction contained 3 bases not matched to a gene. The CDR3 bases are TGTGCCAGCAGTGACAGGGGGCCGTACACTGAAGCTTTCTTT. Encoded protein: CASSDRGPYTEAFF.

J is TRBJ1-5 and V is TRBV19, with a weak D call TRBD1 (6 bases). The germline V and J ends were trimmed by 6 bases and 9 bases, with 15 bases remaining between them. Germline V CDR1 and CDR2: LNHDA, SQIVND (reference sequence). The CDR3 sequence is 13 residues long. The CDR3 here is CASSLTTGTPQHF. CDR3 DNA: TGTGCCAGTAGCCTCACAACAGGGACGCCCCAGCATTTT.

This chain uses TRBV18 with TRBJ1-2; D may be TRBD1 (6 bases). The V gene's germline CDR1 is KGHSH and CDR2 LQKENI. Trimming took 3 bases from V and 5 from J, leaving 16 bases between them. The length of the CDR3 is 15 residues. In nucleotides, the CDR3 is TGTGCCAGCTCACCGGGGGACATGGACTCGTATGGCTACACCTTC. Its translation: CASSPGDMDSYGYTF.

This clone is labeled as medium-sized (0.01 to 0.1%). The chain's CDR3 is CASSEKGSRADTEAFF. CDR3 bases: TGTGCCAGCAGTGAAAAGGGCAGCCGAGCTGACACTGAAGCTTTCTTT. J is TRBJ1-1 and V is TRBV6-1, with unresolved D. Germline V CDR1 and CDR2: MNHNS, SASEGT. The CDR3 length is 16 residues. Trimming stripped 2 bases from V and 3 bases from J, with 16 bases between.

V usage is TRBV30 and J usage is TRBJ1-1, with 7 bases lining up with TRBD1. Germline V gene sequence: CDR1 GTSNPN, CDR2 SVGIG (reference sequence). The CDR3 runs to 15 residues. V trimming: 1 base; J trimming: 5 bases; junction bases outside the gene matches: 10. The CDR3 DNA reads as TGTGCCTGGAGTGAGAGGGGGCGCTCGAGGACTGAAGCTTTCTTT. Encoded protein: CAWSERGRSRTEAFF. The full variable domain, completed using reference TRBV30 and TRBJ1-1, is SQTIHQWPATLVQPVGSPLSLECTVEGTSNPNLYWYRQAAGRGLQLLFYSVGIGQISSEVPQNLSASRPQDRQFILSSKKLLLSDSGFYLCAWSERGRSRTEAFFGQGTRLTVV.

V usage is TRBV7-6 and J usage is TRBJ1-5, with unresolved D. V gave up 6 bases and J gave up 5 bases, with 11 bases separating them. CDR1 and CDR2 from the germline V gene are SGHVS and FNYEAQ. This CDR3 is built from 13 residues. Here the CDR3 reads CASSPAEHQPQHF. DNA of the CDR3: TGTGCCAGCAGTCCCGCTGAGCATCAGCCCCAGCATTTT.

The rearrangement links TRBV11-1 to TRBJ2-2; no firm D call. This CDR3 has 14 residues. Germline V gives CDR1 SGHAT, CDR2 FQDESV (reference sequence). V was clipped by 5 bases and J by 4 bases, with 11 bases between them. The CDR3 DNA reads TGTGCCAGCAGCGGACGGACGGGCACCGGGGAGCTGTTTTTT. Translation: CASSGRTGTGELFF.

This clone was seen a handful of times. The chain employs TRBV7-2 and TRBJ1-5; no firm D call. The CDR3 is 13 residues long. Germline CDR1 is SGHTA and CDR2 is FQGNSA. Between the trimmed V and J ends, which lost 5 bases and 2 bases, there was a span of 7 bases. The CDR3 here is CASSPYGNQPQHF. The DNA of the CDR3 is TGTGCCAGCAGCCCGTATGGCAATCAGCCCCAGCATTTT. The variable domain in full, with the rest retrieved from reference TRBV7-2 and TRBJ1-5, is GAGVSQSPSNKVTEKGKDVELRCDPISGHTALYWYRQSLGQGLEFLIYFQGNSAPDKSGLPSDRFSAERTGGSVSTLTIQRTQQEDSAVYLCASSPYGNQPQHFGDGTRLSIL.

J is TRBJ1-2 and V is TRBV19; 9 bases fit TRBD1. The length of the CDR3 is 15 residues. Germline loops: CDR1 LNHDA, CDR2 SQIVND (reference sequence). The ends lost 3 bases at V and 7 bases at J; junction bases unmatched: 9. The CDR3 region is CASSISGQGLGGYTF. CDR3 bases: TGTGCCAGTAGTATCTCGGGACAGGGTTTAGGTGGCTACACCTTC.

The chain carries TRBV2 and TRBJ1-4; tentative D call: TRBD1 (5 bases). Germline V gene sequence: CDR1 SNHLY, CDR2 FYNNEI. This CDR3 contains 12 residues. The V gene lost 6 bases and the J gene lost 4 bases, with 6 bases spanning the gap. CDR3 protein: CASRDNNEKLFF. For the CDR3, the DNA is TGTGCCAGCAGGGACAATAATGAAAAACTGTTTTTT.

This clone was counted a few times. The gene calls are TRBV11-3 and TRBJ2-5; D might be TRBD1 (6 bases). Per the germline V gene, CDR1 is SGHNT and CDR2 is YENEEA. This CDR3 contains 15 residues. The V and J ends lost 1 base and 4 bases respectively, with 13 bases between them. CDR3 loop: CASSLAGDAVETQYF. CDR3 coding DNA: TGTGCCAGCAGCTTAGCAGGGGATGCTGTAGAGACCCAGTACTTC.

The chain uses TRBV5-8 and TRBJ2-7; 13 bases are shared with TRBD2. V was clipped by 5 bases and J by 3 bases; unmatched bases: 5. CDR1 is SGHTS, CDR2 YDEGEE, per germline. CDR3 size: 15 residues. CDR3 loop: CASRPGLAGNYEQYF. In DNA form, the CDR3 reads TGTGCCAGCAGACCGGGACTAGCGGGGAACTACGAGCAGTACTTC.

V and J are TRBV5-1 and TRBJ2-3; TRBD1 or TRBD2 may be the D gene (5 bases each). CDR1 and CDR2 (germline): SGHRS, YFSETQ. Trimming shortened V by 6 bases and J by 0 bases, and 11 bases separated the two germline ends. The CDR3 totals 14 residues. CDR3 in amino acids: CASTRDGSTDTQYF. The CDR3 nucleotides read TGCGCCAGCACCCGGGACGGGAGCACAGATACGCAGTATTTT.

This clone was seen just once. J is TRBJ1-1 and V is TRBV6-5; 11 bases are shared with TRBD1. The germline gives CDR1 MNHEY, CDR2 SVGAGI. V trimming: 3 bases; J trimming: 1 base; junction bases outside the gene matches: 1. The CDR3 extends over 15 amino acids. The CDR3 here is CASSYGTGGNTEAFF. In DNA form, the CDR3 reads TGTGCCAGCAGTTATGGGACAGGGGGGAACACTGAAGCTTTCTTT.

The chain uses TRBV7-9 and TRBJ1-1; 8 nucleotides align to TRBD1. V lost 4 bases and J lost 5; bases outside the gene matches: 6. This CDR3 has 14 residues. The germline V gene has CDR1 SEHNR and CDR2 FQNEAQ (reference sequence). The CDR3 DNA sequence: TGTGCCAGCAGCTCGCGGACAGGGCGAACTGAAGCTTTCTTT. Translated: CASSSRTGRTEAFF.

The chain couples TRBV21-1 to TRBJ2-7; the table's D call, TRBD1, has no DNA check behind it. TRBV21-1 constitutes a pseudogene. CDR3 size: 14 residues. CDR3 DNA: TGTGCCAGCAGCACCCGGGACAGGGCATACGAGCAGTACTTC. Translation gives CASSTRDRAYEQYF.

The V call is TRBV9, the J call TRBJ2-5; D is uncertain. V lost 4 bases and J lost 4, with 17 bases in between. Germline V lookup: CDR1 SGDLS, CDR2 YYNGEE. CDR3 size: 15 residues. The CDR3 nucleotides are TGTGCCAGCAGCCTCCCGGGCGCTTCAGGAGAGACCCAGTACTTC. It codes for CASSLPGASGETQYF.

The V call is TRBV6-1, the J call TRBJ2-5; 9 bases are a match to TRBD1. Trimming cost V 6 bases and J 4 bases; bases outside gene matches: 3. The CDR3 consists of 13 residues. Germline lookup yields CDR1 MNHNS and CDR2 SASEGT. CDR3 amino acids: CASSRDRAETQYF. DNA for the CDR3: TGTGCCAGCAGCCGGGACAGGGCAGAGACCCAGTACTTC.

This chain links TRBV7-6 with TRBJ2-5; D call uncertain. Germline V gene lookup returns CDR1 SGHVS and CDR2 FNYEAQ. The CDR3 has 13 amino acids. V was pared by 3 bases and J by 4 bases, with 9 bases between. The CDR3 reads CASSLSPGETQYF. The CDR3 nucleotides read TGTGCCAGCAGCTTGTCTCCGGGAGAGACCCAGTACTTC.

This clone was counted a few times. DNA of the CDR3: TGTGCCAGCAGCCGAACGACAGGAGTTAATGAAAAACTGTTTTTT. The encoded protein is CASSRTTGVNEKLFF. V and J are TRBV7-2 and TRBJ1-4; TRBD1 might be the D (6 bases). The germline V gene has CDR1 SGHTA and CDR2 FQGNSA. This CDR3 is 15 amino acids long. Deletions cut 5 bases from V and 4 bases from J, with 14 bases between.

The rearrangement uses TRBV5-1 and TRBJ1-1; 10 bases map to TRBD1. Trimming cost V 3 bases and J 3 bases; bases outside gene matches: 8. This CDR3 has 16 residues. Germline loops: CDR1 SGHRS, CDR2 YFSETQ. The CDR3 coding sequence is TGCGCCAGCAGCTATGGATGGGACAGGGGAGACACTGAAGCTTTCTTT. It codes for CASSYGWDRGDTEAFF.

The chain links TRBV5-1 to TRBJ2-3; 9 nucleotides line up with TRBD2. The trim removed 3 bases at V and 4 bases at J, leaving 6 bases unmatched. CDR3 length: 15 amino acids. Per the germline V gene, CDR1 is SGHRS and CDR2 is YFSETQ. The DNA of the CDR3 is TGCGCCAGCAGCTGGCGGGGGGGACAGCCAGATACGCAGTATTTT. Its protein product is CASSWRGGQPDTQYF.

The V call is TRBV7-3, the J call TRBJ2-6; D gene uncertain. Germline V lookup: CDR1 SGHTA, CDR2 FQGTGA. This CDR3 has 14 residues. V lost 2 bases and J lost 3, with 5 bases in between. In nucleotides, the CDR3 is TGTGCCAGCAGCTTAGGTGGTGGGGCCAACGTCCTGACTTTC. It codes for CASSLGGGANVLTF.

The CDR3 spells CASSSRPKTGEAFF. The CDR3, as DNA: TGCGCCAGCAGCTCCCGCCCCAAGACGGGTGAAGCTTTCTTT. The chain has TRBV5-1 and TRBJ1-1, with D unresolved. CDR1 and CDR2 from the germline V gene are SGHRS and YFSETQ. Trimming pared 3 bases from V and 7 bases from J, leaving 16 bases between. This CDR3 has 14 amino acids.

This sequence joins TRBV18 and TRBJ1-1; no clear D. With 2 bases removed from V and 0 bases from J, the gap between germline ends came to 10 bases. Germline V CDR1 and CDR2: KGHSH, LQKENI. There are 15 residues in the CDR3. CDR3 DNA sequence: TGTGCCAGCTCACCAAGGTCACAGCTGAACACTGAAGCTTTCTTT. Translated: CASSPRSQLNTEAFF.

A single count supports this clone. This chain links TRBV2 with TRBJ1-5, with D possibly TRBD1 on 5 matching bases. V dropped 8 bases and J dropped 1 base, with 9 bases sitting between them. This CDR3 contains 13 residues. The germline gives CDR1 SNHLY, CDR2 FYNNEI. In DNA, the CDR3 is TGTGCCAGCCTTGGGGACAGCAATCAGCCCCAGCATTTT. Translation gives CASLGDSNQPQHF.

The table lists this clone with a count of one. The rearrangement joins TRBV25-1 to TRBJ1-4, with a weak D call TRBD1 (5 bases). Germline V gives CDR1 MGHDK, CDR2 SYGVNS. This CDR3 spans 14 amino acids. V dropped 5 bases and J dropped 3 bases, with 10 bases sitting between them. The CDR3 sequence is CASSRRGANEKLFF. CDR3 coding DNA: TGTGCCAGCAGTCGACGAGGGGCTAATGAAAAACTGTTTTTT.